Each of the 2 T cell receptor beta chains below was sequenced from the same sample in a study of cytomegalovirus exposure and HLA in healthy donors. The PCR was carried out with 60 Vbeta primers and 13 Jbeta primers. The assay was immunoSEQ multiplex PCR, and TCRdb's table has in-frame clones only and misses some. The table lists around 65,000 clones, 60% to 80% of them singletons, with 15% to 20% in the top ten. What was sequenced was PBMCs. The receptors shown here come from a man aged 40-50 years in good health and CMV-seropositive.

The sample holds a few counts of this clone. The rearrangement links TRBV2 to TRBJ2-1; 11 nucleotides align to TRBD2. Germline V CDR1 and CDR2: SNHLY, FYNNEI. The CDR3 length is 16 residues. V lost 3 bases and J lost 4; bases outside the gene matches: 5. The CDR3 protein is CASSDVTSGGYNEQFF. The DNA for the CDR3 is TGTGCCAGCAGTGACGTAACTAGCGGGGGTTACAATGAGCAGTTCTTC.

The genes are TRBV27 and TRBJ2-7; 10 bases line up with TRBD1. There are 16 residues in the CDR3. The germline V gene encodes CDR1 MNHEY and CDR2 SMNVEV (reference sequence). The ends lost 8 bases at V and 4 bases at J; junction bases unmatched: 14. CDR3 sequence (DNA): TGTGCCAGCTCGCCCTTGGGGGACAGGGGTATATACGAGCAGTACTTC. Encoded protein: CASSPLGDRGIYEQYF.